The 29 T cell receptor beta chains below were found in one sample sequenced in a study of OX40 agonist ivuxolimab in advanced cancers. Sequencing used immunoSEQ multiplex PCR; TCRdb keeps in-frame clones, though not all of them. Found here are approximately 46,000 clones, over 75% of them singletons; the top ten hold more than 15%. This specimen consisted of CD4+ or CD8+ T cells sorted from blood, obtained in a trial of the OX40 agonist ivuxolimab. The source of these receptors is an adult with an advanced solid tumor such as melanoma, head and neck, liver or kidney cancer.

This rearrangement joins TRBV19 to TRBJ2-3; 9 bases align to TRBD1. Germline-derived CDR1 and CDR2 are LNHDA and SQIVND (reference sequence). The CDR3 is made up of 15 amino acids. V gave up 2 bases and J gave up 5 bases; unmatched junction bases: 5. The CDR3 is CASSIRDREGDTQYF. The DNA of the CDR3 is TGTGCCAGTAGTATACGGGACAGGGAAGGAGATACGCAGTATTTT.

The V and J genes are TRBV5-6 and TRBJ2-7; maybe TRBD1 (5 bases). The V end lost 5 bases, the J end lost 2 bases, and 11 bases lay between the germline ends. In germline, CDR1 is SGHDT, CDR2 YYEEEE. CDR3 size: 13 residues. The CDR3 protein is CASRDDSTYEQYF. In DNA, the CDR3 is TGTGCCAGCAGAGATGACAGCACCTACGAGCAGTACTTC.

In its sample, this clone was seen a few times. CDR3 bases: TGTGCCTTGACTAGCGGGGGGGCCGACTACAATGAGCAGTTCTTC. Amino acid sequence: CALTSGGADYNEQFF. The rearrangement uses TRBV30 and TRBJ2-1, with TRBD2 matching over 14 bases. The germline V gene encodes CDR1 GTSNPN and CDR2 SVGIG (reference sequence). The CDR3 loop spans 15 amino acids. V gave up 7 bases and J gave up 3 bases; unmatched junction bases: 5. Together with reference TRBV30 and TRBJ2-1, the CDR3 gives the full variable domain: SQTIHQWPATLVQPVGSPLSLECTVEGTSNPNLYWYRQAAGRGLQLLFYSVGIGQISSEVPQNLSASRPQDRQFILSSKKLLLSDSGFYLCALTSGGADYNEQFFGPGTRLTVL.

This rearrangement joins TRBV28 to TRBJ1-1, with a weak D call TRBD1 (5 bases). The CDR3 covers 17 residues. V lost 4 bases and J 4 bases, leaving 22 bases between the germline ends. Germline CDR1 MDHEN, CDR2 SYDVKM. CDR3 nucleotides: TGTGCCAGCAGTTCTATCGGGGCCTCGGAGGGGAGCACTGAAGCTTTCTTT. It specifies CASSSIGASEGSTEAFF.

The chain employs TRBV6-6 and TRBJ2-7, with 8 bases that match TRBD1. Per germline, CDR1 MNHNY and CDR2 SVGAGI (reference sequence). The CDR3 spans 14 residues. Germline trimming cut 2 bases from V and 2 bases from J; bases unmatched to any gene: 2. CDR3 amino acids: CASSYRQGTYEQYF. The CDR3 nucleotides read TGTGCCAGCAGTTACCGACAGGGGACCTACGAGCAGTACTTC.

V is TRBV6-6 and J is TRBJ1-6; D unresolved. Trimming removed 6 bases from V and 8 bases from J, with 20 bases in between. This CDR3 is built from 16 residues. Germline CDR1 reads MNHNY; CDR2 reads SVGAGI (reference sequence). The DNA for the CDR3 is TGTGCCAGCAGGACCACCAGGTACCCTGGGGATTCACCCCTCCACTTT. Residues: CASRTTRYPGDSPLHF.

The chain combines TRBV28 with TRBJ2-5, with TRBD1 matching 8 bases. V lost 2 bases, J lost 2 bases, and 7 bases stayed unmatched. The CDR3 runs 16 residues. Germline loops: CDR1 MDHEN, CDR2 SYDVKM. The CDR3 coding sequence is TGTGCCAGCAGTTTAGGTACAGGGGGGAGGCAAGAGACCCAGTACTTC. It encodes CASSLGTGGRQETQYF.

The gene calls are TRBV12-5 and TRBJ2-1; the D gene is possibly TRBD1 (6 bases). The ends were cut back, 6 bases at V and 9 bases at J, with 9 bases in the middle. The CDR3 spans 11 residues. Germline assignment: CDR1 LGHNT and CDR2 FRNRAP. The CDR3 is CASGEGGEQFF. CDR3 coding DNA: TGTGCTAGTGGGGAAGGGGGTGAGCAGTTCTTC.

This chain connects TRBV7-6 to TRBJ2-3; 7 positions agree with TRBD1. The CDR3 contains 16 residues. Germline-derived CDR1 and CDR2 are SGHVS and FNYEAQ. J was trimmed by 5 bases and V by 2 bases; bases with no gene match: 10. CDR3 nucleotides: TGTGCCAGCAGCTTAACCAGACAGGGTCACGGAGATACGCAGTATTTT. It yields the protein CASSLTRQGHGDTQYF. Complete variable domain (other parts from reference TRBV7-6 and TRBJ2-3): GAGVSQSPRYKVTKRGQDVALRCDPISGHVSLYWYRQALGQGPEFLTYFNYEAQQDKSGLPNDRFSAERPEGSISTLTIQRTEQRDSAMYRCASSLTRQGHGDTQYFGPGTRLTVL.

The chain couples TRBV29-1 to TRBJ1-1; unclear D gene. CDR3 length equals 12 residues. V lost 7 bases, J lost 0 bases, and 9 bases lay in between. The germline V gene has CDR1 SQVTM and CDR2 ANQGSEA. CDR3 nucleotides: TGCAGCGGACGAGGCATGAACACTGAAGCTTTCTTT. This encodes CSGRGMNTEAFF.

V usage is TRBV11-1 and J usage is TRBJ1-1, with a tentative D call TRBD1 (5 bases). Trimming left V 5 bases short and J 1 base short, with 8 bases between. Germline CDR1 is SGHAT and CDR2 is FQDESV (reference sequence). The CDR3 length is 13 residues. CDR3 sequence: CASSADRNTEAFF. The DNA for the CDR3 is TGTGCCAGCAGCGCAGACAGGAACACTGAAGCTTTCTTT.

The table lists this clone with a count of one. The chain links TRBV2 to TRBJ2-2, with 7 bases identical to TRBD1. CDR3 size: 16 residues. Germline assignment: CDR1 SNHLY and CDR2 FYNNEI. V was clipped by 8 bases and J by 5 bases; unmatched bases: 14. In DNA form, the CDR3 reads TGTGCCAGCTGTTTCGGGACAGATTTAGAAACCGGGGAGCTGTTTTTT. It translates to CASCFGTDLETGELFF.

J is TRBJ2-5 and V is TRBV4-3; 8 nucleotides agree with TRBD2. CDR3 length: 15 residues. V shed 1 base, J shed 3 bases, and the junction held 4 bases outside the gene matches. CDR1 and CDR2 (germline): LGHNA, YSLEER. The CDR3 here is CASSQVRGGKETQYF. The CDR3 nucleotides read TGCGCCAGCAGCCAAGTTCGGGGGGGAAAAGAGACCCAGTACTTC.

This rearrangement joins TRBV4-1 to TRBJ2-5; D perhaps matches TRBD2 (6 bases). This CDR3 is built from 16 residues. Trimming left V 6 bases short and J 4 bases short, with 21 bases between. Germline loops: CDR1 MGHRA, CDR2 YSYEKL. CDR3 nucleotide sequence: TGCGCCAGCAGTCGATTGGAGGGAAGGATGGGAGAGACCCAGTACTTC. Protein sequence: CASSRLEGRMGETQYF.

This rearrangement joins TRBV25-1 to TRBJ2-4, with a weak D call TRBD2 (5 bases). V lost 2 bases and J lost 0, with 8 bases in between. The CDR3 sequence is 15 residues long. Germline CDR1 MGHDK, CDR2 SYGVNS. The CDR3 protein is CASSERGLAKNIQYF. CDR3 coding DNA: TGTGCCAGCAGTGAAAGAGGGTTAGCCAAAAACATTCAGTACTTC.

V and J are TRBV7-9 and TRBJ2-7, with D unclear. Germline loops: CDR1 SEHNR, CDR2 FQNEAQ (reference sequence). The CDR3 runs to 15 residues. Trimming cost V 1 base and J 0 bases, with 10 bases left between them. CDR3 loop: CASSLGQTSSYEQYF. CDR3 bases: TGTGCCAGCAGCTTAGGTCAGACGAGCTCCTACGAGCAGTACTTC.

The rearrangement uses TRBV4-2 and TRBJ1-2; a possible D gene is TRBD1 (5 bases). V was cut by 0 bases and J by 1 base, with 12 bases left in between. Germline V gene sequence: CDR1 LGHNA, CDR2 YNFKEQ. This CDR3 has 16 residues. CDR3 in amino acids: CASSQDRQGDNYGYTF. In DNA form, the CDR3 reads TGTGCCAGCAGCCAAGATCGGCAGGGAGATAACTATGGCTACACCTTC.

The chain recombines TRBV5-4 with TRBJ2-7, with 9 bases identical to TRBD1. The CDR3 contains 17 residues. Germline V gene lookup returns CDR1 SGHNT and CDR2 YYREEE (reference sequence). V dropped 4 bases and J dropped 4; count of bases not matched to a gene: 15. The CDR3 nucleotides read TGTGCCAGCAGCCGTGGGGCCGAGGACAGGGGTCGGTACGAGCAGTACGTC. This sequence encodes CASSRGAEDRGRYEQYV.

The rearrangement links TRBV27 to TRBJ2-3; no firm D call. The V gene's germline CDR1 is MNHEY and CDR2 SMNVEV (reference sequence). The V gene lost 5 bases and the J gene lost 2 bases, with 5 bases spanning the gap. The CDR3 consists of 12 residues. The CDR3 bases are TGTGCCAGCAGTCCAAACACAGATACGCAGTATTTT. This encodes CASSPNTDTQYF.

This sequence joins TRBV2 and TRBJ2-7; D remains unclear. Germline CDR1 and CDR2: SNHLY and FYNNEI. This CDR3 comprises 14 residues. With 6 bases removed from V and 3 bases from J, the gap between germline ends came to 15 bases. The CDR3 region has the DNA TGTGCCAGCAGATCCCCACTACACCTCTACGAGCAGTACGTC. Amino acid sequence: CASRSPLHLYEQYV.

The chain is built from TRBV7-8 and TRBJ1-5; 7 bases match TRBD1. The trim removed 5 bases at V and 0 bases at J, leaving 4 bases unmatched. This CDR3 is 15 amino acids long. Germline CDR1 and CDR2: SGHVS and FQNEAQ. CDR3: CASSPRDSSNQPQHF. The CDR3 nucleotides are TGTGCCAGCAGCCCCCGGGACAGTAGCAATCAGCCCCAGCATTTT.

The V call is TRBV6-6, the J call TRBJ2-1; 11 nucleotides agree with TRBD2. This CDR3 region has 16 residues. Germline CDR1 is MNHNY and CDR2 is SVGAGI (reference sequence). V shed 2 bases and J 1 base; nucleotides not matched to a gene: 1. CDR3 in amino acids: CASSYPSGGSYNEQFF. In nucleotides, the CDR3 is TGTGCCAGCAGTTACCCTAGCGGGGGGTCCTACAATGAGCAGTTCTTC.

The chain joins TRBV5-4 to TRBJ2-1, with unresolved D. With 7 bases removed from V and 6 bases from J, the gap between germline ends came to 20 bases. The CDR3 loop spans 15 amino acids. Germline CDR1 reads SGHNT; CDR2 reads YYREEE (reference sequence). This CDR3 is CASASNPEIGNEQFF. For the CDR3, the DNA is TGTGCCAGCGCTTCGAACCCGGAGATTGGCAATGAGCAGTTCTTC.

The chain recombines TRBV19 with TRBJ2-7; 8 bases align to TRBD1. Unmatched junction bases numbered 3, after V lost 5 bases and J lost 3 bases. The CDR3 length is 13 residues. CDR1 LNHDA and CDR2 SQIVND come from the germline V gene (reference sequence). The CDR3 bases are TGTGCCAGTAGTTTCGGACAGGGCTACGAGCAGTACGTC. Encoded protein: CASSFGQGYEQYV.

The rearrangement joins TRBV27 to TRBJ2-1; perhaps TRBD2 as D (7 bases). This CDR3 contains 13 residues. The V and J ends lost 4 bases and 7 bases respectively, with 11 bases between them. The germline V gene encodes CDR1 MNHEY and CDR2 SMNVEV (reference sequence). The CDR3 is CASSSRGPNEQFF. The CDR3 nucleotides are TGTGCCAGCAGTTCGCGGGGGCCGAATGAGCAGTTCTTC.

This rearrangement joins TRBV7-6 to TRBJ1-5; no clear D gene. This CDR3 is 14 amino acids long. The V end was cut by 5 bases, the J end by 0 bases, with 8 bases between. Germline CDR1 SGHVS, CDR2 FNYEAQ. CDR3 nucleotides: TGTGCCAGCAGCCCCGACGTTAGCAATCAGCCCCAGCATTTT. Translated, it gives CASSPDVSNQPQHF. The whole variable domain, remainder taken from reference TRBV7-6 and TRBJ1-5, is GAGVSQSPRYKVTKRGQDVALRCDPISGHVSLYWYRQALGQGPEFLTYFNYEAQQDKSGLPNDRFSAERPEGSISTLTIQRTEQRDSAMYRCASSPDVSNQPQHFGDGTRLSIL.

The rearrangement joins TRBV27 to TRBJ2-1; 7 bases fit TRBD1. The CDR3 sequence is 15 residues long. CDR1 MNHEY and CDR2 SMNVEV come from the germline V gene (reference sequence). V lost 5 bases and J lost 6; bases outside the gene matches: 10. CDR3 DNA sequence: TGTGCCAGCAGTACACCAGGGGGTGGTTTCAATGAGCAGTTCTTC. As protein: CASSTPGGGFNEQFF.

The CDR3 bases are TGTGCCAGCAGTGATCTCCAGGTACCATACAATGAGCAGTTCTTC. Translating gives CASSDLQVPYNEQFF. V and J are TRBV6-1 and TRBJ2-1; the D is unclear. The V gene's germline CDR1 is MNHNS and CDR2 SASEGT. The CDR3 loop spans 15 amino acids. Between the trimmed V and J ends, which lost 3 bases and 4 bases, there was a span of 13 bases.

CDR3 protein: CASSQDSASYNEQFF. The CDR3 nucleotides are TGCGCCAGCAGCCAAGATTCAGCATCCTACAATGAGCAGTTCTTC. The J gene is TRBJ2-1, the V gene TRBV4-1, with D unresolved. V was clipped by 0 bases and J by 1 base, with 7 bases between them. CDR1 and CDR2 (germline): MGHRA, YSYEKL. CDR3 length: 15 amino acids.